These T cell receptor beta chains were read from a single sample in a study of cytomegalovirus exposure and HLA in healthy donors. Repertoires were generated with immunoSEQ multiplex PCR, while TCRdb's copy carries only in-frame clones and drops some. The table lists some 190,000 clones, approximately 70% of them singletons, with less than 4% in the top ten. Sequencing input: PBMCs. These receptors all stem from a woman in her 30s in good health and CMV-seropositive. Each CDR3 is given with its conserved first and last residue. Only part of the rows carry a size: once, few, many, or a class if the clone is expanded.

clone_size,j_call,v_call,cdr3_aa
few,TRBJ2-6,TRBV13,CASSVGGLAGPSGANVLTF
.,TRBJ2-1,TRBV19,CASSTSVRNEQFF
.,TRBJ2-3,TRBV27,CASSLYTGLAGGDTQYF
.,TRBJ1-2,TRBV6-5,CASKRVASNYGYTF
.,TRBJ2-3,TRBV12-5,CASGLPTWKRSTDTQYF
few,TRBJ2-5,TRBV2,CASSRIEETQYF
few,TRBJ1-5,TRBV27,CASSLSPSGSNQPQHF
.,TRBJ1-1,TRBV5-5,CASSSSQGDNTEAFF
.,TRBJ2-7,TRBV6-5,CASSYSKTHTYEQYF
.,TRBJ2-1,TRBV5-4,CASSLAGTTDEQFF
.,TRBJ1-1,TRBV7-9,CASSLGANTEAFF
.,TRBJ2-7,TRBV28,CASSLAGGYEQYF
.,TRBJ2-3,TRBV10-2,CASSRTGRTDTQYF
once,TRBJ2-7,TRBV9,CASSARLDVADEQYF
.,TRBJ1-5,TRBV5-1,CASSLVPGNQPQHF
.,TRBJ1-2,TRBV28,CASSLRGGTDYGYTF
.,TRBJ2-1,TRBV28,CASSFEGLAGVGDEQFF
.,TRBJ2-5,TRBV14,CASSQVTGGETQYF
.,TRBJ2-1,TRBV7-9,CASSSPGLASNEQFF
.,TRBJ1-4,TRBV5-1,CASSFRDAGEKLFF
.,TRBJ1-3,TRBV4-1,CASSHGGGSDTIYF
.,TRBJ2-2,TRBV6-4,CASSETGLAGGELFF
.,TRBJ2-7,TRBV6-6,CASSLTGLYEQYF
.,TRBJ2-7,TRBV5-1,CASSLVGGVEQYF
few,TRBJ1-1,TRBV6-1,CASTGKNTEAFF
.,TRBJ2-7,TRBV27,CASSLGVMDYPNEQYF
once,TRBJ2-1,TRBV5-1,CASSLVLGGEQFF
.,TRBJ2-1,TRBV5-1,CASNLDSFRSYNEQFF
few,TRBJ2-2,TRBV6-1,CASSGQGTTGELFF
.,TRBJ1-4,TRBV6-5,CASSARGDLNEKLFF
.,TRBJ2-2,TRBV5-1,CASSLASGNTGELFF
few,TRBJ2-7,TRBV5-6,CASSLTLAVSYEQYF
.,TRBJ2-7,TRBV5-6,CASSLDRGEQYF
.,TRBJ2-1,TRBV7-9,CASSSNLAGEQFF
.,TRBJ1-1,TRBV5-4,CASSLVPGGEAFF
.,TRBJ1-5,TRBV19,CASSITDGYNQPQHF
.,TRBJ2-1,TRBV7-8,CASSLARTSGYNEQFF
.,TRBJ2-7,TRBV21-1,CASSNGTSGIGEQYF
.,TRBJ1-4,TRBV6-1,CASSDAGLTNEKLFF
once,TRBJ2-2,TRBV5-1,CASSLAQGGTGELFF
once,.,TRBV7-8,CASRLVTGTDAYEQYF